The 13 T cell receptor beta chains reported below all come from one sample, sequenced in a study of CD8 T cells in Susac syndrome. The RNA, about 0.45 to 1 ug, was put through reverse transcription using random hexamers. In TCRdb, the immunoSEQ multiplex PCR reads were re-called with MiXCR into one record per CDR3 protein. The table has about 77,000 distinct CDR3 sequences, 93% seen once; the top ten hold roughly 0.56%. The sequencing input was CD4+ T cells from PBMCs. The receptors shown here come from a human donor with Susac syndrome.

The chain combines TRBV5-1 with TRBJ2-7, with D perhaps given as TRBD1 or TRBD2 (5 bases each). V lost 3 bases to trimming and J lost 2 bases, with 24 bases between them. CDR1 is SGHRS, CDR2 YFSETQ, per germline. The CDR3 is 18 amino acids. The CDR3 spells CASSSLPGPGRVAYEQYF. The CDR3 DNA sequence: TGCGCCAGCAGCTCCCTACCGGGACCGGGGAGAGTTGCCTACGAGCAGTACTTC.

This clonotype has only one observation. CDR3 nucleotide sequence: TGTGCCAGCAGCTTAATGACAGGGCAGGTCACTGAAGCTTTCTTT. As protein: CASSLMTGQVTEAFF. The chain carries TRBV5-6 and TRBJ1-1; 7 bases line up with TRBD1. After removal of 2 bases from V and 4 bases from J, the junction contained 8 bases not matched to a gene. The CDR3 contains 15 residues. Germline CDR1 is SGHDT and CDR2 is YYEEEE.

This clonotype came up once. The rearrangement joins TRBV2 to TRBJ1-2; D not certain. This CDR3 contains 14 residues. Trimming pared 0 bases from V and 1 base from J, leaving 6 bases between. Looked up from germline, CDR1 is SNHLY and CDR2 is FYNNEI. CDR3 DNA: TGTGCCAGCAGTGAAGCCGTGGATAACTATGGCTACACCTTC. It is translated as CASSEAVDNYGYTF.

The V and J genes are TRBV7-2 and TRBJ2-1; 8 bases are shared with TRBD2. J lost 16 bases, V lost 1 base, and 6 bases had no gene match. The CDR3 is made up of 12 amino acids. The germline V gene has CDR1 SGHTA and CDR2 FQGNSA. The CDR3 coding sequence is TGTGCCAGCAGCTTAGAGCGAGCGGGAGTATTCTTC. Translation: CASSLERAGVFF.

The rearrangement joins TRBV19 to TRBJ2-6; 7 bases are a match to TRBD1. Germline V lookup: CDR1 LNHDA, CDR2 SQIVND (reference sequence). This CDR3 is 12 amino acids long. Germline trimming cut 5 bases from V and 10 bases from J; bases unmatched to any gene: 2. The CDR3 is CASSQTGNVLTF. CDR3 nucleotide sequence: TGTGCCAGTAGTCAGACAGGGAACGTCCTGACTTTC.

This chain uses TRBV29-1 with TRBJ2-7; D is unresolved. Trimming left V 4 bases short and J 0 bases short, with 7 bases between. The CDR3 sequence is 12 residues long. CDR1 and CDR2 from the germline V gene are SQVTM and ANQGSEA. DNA of the CDR3: TGCAGCGTTGGAAAAAACTCCTACGAGCAGTACTTC. It encodes CSVGKNSYEQYF.

The chain combines TRBV5-1 with TRBJ2-3; 9 nucleotides align to TRBD2. After removal of 4 bases from V and 3 bases from J, the junction contained 9 bases not matched to a gene. This CDR3 spans 16 amino acids. CDR1 SGHRS and CDR2 YFSETQ come from the germline V gene. The CDR3 region is CASSKVAGAWTDTQYF. CDR3 nucleotide sequence: TGCGCCAGCAGCAAAGTAGCGGGGGCTTGGACAGATACGCAGTATTTT.

V is TRBV30 and J is TRBJ2-1, with 11 bases fitting TRBD2. V lost 5 bases, J lost 5 bases, and 8 bases stayed unmatched. In germline, CDR1 is GTSNPN, CDR2 SVGIG (reference sequence). The CDR3 is made up of 15 amino acids. This CDR3 is CAWDFGTSGDNEQFF. CDR3 DNA sequence: TGTGCCTGGGATTTCGGGACTAGCGGAGACAATGAGCAGTTCTTC.

The CDR3 nucleotides read TGTGCCAGCAGTGGCACGGACAGAAACTCCTACGAGCAGTACTTC. Residues: CASSGTDRNSYEQYF. The chain has TRBV12-3 or TRBV12-4 and TRBJ2-7; possibly TRBD1 for D (6 bases). V shed 5 bases and J shed 0 bases, with 14 bases lying between them. The CDR3 has 15 residues.

This rearrangement joins TRBV6-4 to TRBJ2-1; 11 positions agree with TRBD2. Germline CDR1 and CDR2: MRHNA and SNTAGT. The CDR3 consists of 16 residues. The V gene end was trimmed by 4 bases and the J gene end by 9 bases; junction bases not matched to a gene: 11. The CDR3 bases are TGTGCCAGCAGTGGCCAGACTAGCGGGGACTCTGGTGAGCAGTTCTTC. This gives the protein CASSGQTSGDSGEQFF.

The chain employs TRBV28 and TRBJ1-2; D is undetermined. Trimming cost V 5 bases and J 8 bases, with 12 bases left between them. Germline V lookup: CDR1 MDHEN, CDR2 SYDVKM. CDR3 size: 12 residues. The CDR3 region is CASSTPVLGYTF. CDR3 coding DNA: TGTGCCAGCAGTACCCCCGTGCTGGGCTACACCTTC.

In its sample, this clonotype was seen once. This chain joins TRBV7-8 and TRBJ2-7; 11 nucleotides line up with TRBD1. J lost 6 bases, V lost 4 bases, and 8 bases had no gene match. The CDR3 is made up of 15 amino acids. Looked up from germline, CDR1 is SGHVS and CDR2 is FQNEAQ. The CDR3 spells CASSSGQGATSEQYF. Written as DNA, the CDR3 is TGTGCCAGCAGCTCCGGACAGGGGGCAACGAGCGAGCAGTACTTC.

The rearrangement joins TRBV12-3 or TRBV12-4 to TRBJ2-2; no clear D gene. The CDR3 is 15 residues long. V was trimmed by 1 base and J by 4 bases, leaving 10 bases between them. CDR3: CASSLGTRFTGELFF. CDR3 in DNA: TGTGCCAGCAGTTTAGGTACAAGGTTCACCGGGGAGCTGTTTTTT.